These 14 T cell receptor beta chains were sequenced from one sample in a study of cytomegalovirus exposure and HLA in healthy donors (dated by TCRdb to 2016 to 2017). The library was built by means of the immunoSEQ multiplex PCR assay. For the multiplex PCR, a mixture combining 60 forward primers for TCR Vbeta segments and 13 reverse primers for TCR Jbeta segments was used. TCRdb's version of the immuneACCESS table is confined to in-frame rearrangements and falls short of the full clone set. An unresolved V gene accounts for under half of the shortfall where checked; the remainder is of unknown origin. Across this sample there are around 150,000 clones, with approximately 85% seen only once. Together, the top ten hold roughly 6% of the sample. Source material: PBMCs. Source of these receptors: a middle-aged man in good health and CMV-seropositive.

This clone was counted a single time. The chain joins TRBV6-5 to TRBJ2-7; 16 positions match TRBD2. Germline V gives CDR1 MNHEY, CDR2 SVGAGI. V lost 6 bases, J lost 8 bases, and 7 bases stayed unmatched. This CDR3 has 15 residues. CDR3 bases: TGTGCCAGCAGGATGGGACTAGCGGGAGGGCTGAAGCAGTACTTC. Translated, it gives CASRMGLAGGLKQYF.

This clone was counted a few times. This chain joins TRBV5-1 and TRBJ1-2; 9 bases align to TRBD1. This CDR3 has 14 residues. V was pared by 4 bases and J by 5 bases, with 6 bases of the junction left unmatched. Germline V gives CDR1 SGHRS, CDR2 YFSETQ. The CDR3 DNA reads TGCGCCAGCAGCATCGGGACAGGGTATTATGGCTACACCTTC. It specifies CASSIGTGYYGYTF.

V usage is TRBV5-4 and J usage is TRBJ2-7, with TRBD2 identical over 11 bases. Trimming cost V 3 bases and J 0 bases; bases outside gene matches: 2. The V gene's germline CDR1 is SGHNT and CDR2 YYREEE (reference sequence). This CDR3 region has 15 residues. CDR3 region: CASSSSGRSSYEQYF. The CDR3 nucleotides are TGTGCCAGCAGCTCTAGCGGGAGGAGCTCCTACGAGCAGTACTTC.

The genes are TRBV5-1 and TRBJ1-2, with 7 bases fitting TRBD1. The V gene's germline CDR1 is SGHRS and CDR2 YFSETQ. Trimming took 0 bases from V and 3 from J; bases not matched to a gene: 2. The CDR3 length is 14 residues. The CDR3 reads CASSLDRGDYGYTF. The CDR3 DNA reads as TGCGCCAGCAGCTTGGACAGGGGCGACTATGGCTACACCTTC.

This chain links TRBV25-1 with TRBJ1-1; D gene unclear. The V end lost 5 bases, the J end lost 8 bases, and 15 bases lay between the germline ends. The CDR3 is 13 amino acids. The germline V gene encodes CDR1 MGHDK and CDR2 SYGVNS. The CDR3 DNA follows: TGTGCCAGCAGTCTCCAATCAACTCAAGAAGCTTTCTTT. The encoded protein is CASSLQSTQEAFF.

The V gene is TRBV5-1, the J gene TRBJ2-7, with 9 bases that match TRBD1. This CDR3 is built from 15 residues. V lost 4 bases, J lost 1 base, and 6 bases stayed unmatched. Germline CDR1 and CDR2: SGHRS and YFSETQ. The CDR3: CASSRTGTGSYEQYF. CDR3 DNA: TGCGCCAGCAGCCGAACCGGGACAGGGTCCTACGAGCAGTACTTC.

The chain combines TRBV13 with TRBJ1-5; D possibly corresponds to TRBD1 (6 bases). CDR1 is PRHDT and CDR2 is FYEKMQ in the germline V gene (reference sequence). The V end lost 4 bases, the J end lost 4 bases, and 8 bases lay between the germline ends. This CDR3 contains 13 residues. The CDR3 DNA is TGTGCCAGCAGCTCACAGGGAAATCAGCCCCAGCATTTT. This codes for CASSSQGNQPQHF.

The chain uses TRBV19 and TRBJ2-1; 13 bases line up with TRBD2. The length of the CDR3 is 16 residues. Germline CDR1 is LNHDA and CDR2 is SQIVND (reference sequence). V shed 4 bases, J shed 8 bases, and the junction held 8 bases outside the gene matches. In nucleotides, the CDR3 is TGTGCCAGTAGTACCCGGGGACTAGCGGGAAGCGATGAGCAGTTCTTC. Its protein product is CASSTRGLAGSDEQFF.

The CDR3 loop reads CSAEGATYEQYF. In DNA, the CDR3 is TGCAGCGCCGAGGGGGCTACCTACGAGCAGTACTTC. The chain carries TRBV29-1 and TRBJ2-7, with 7 bases identical to TRBD1. V shed 7 bases and J 2 bases; nucleotides not matched to a gene: 5. From germline, CDR1 is SQVTM and CDR2 ANQGSEA. The CDR3 has 12 amino acids.

The chain couples TRBV19 to TRBJ2-3; D is possibly TRBD2 (5 bases). The germline CDR1 and CDR2 sequences are LNHDA and SQIVND (reference sequence). This CDR3 region has 14 residues. The ends were cut back, 4 bases at V and 5 bases at J, with 13 bases in the middle. CDR3 DNA: TGTGCCAGTAGTACCGCCGAAGCGGAAGATACGCAGTATTTT. Translating it yields CASSTAEAEDTQYF. Full variable domain (rest looked up from reference TRBV19 and TRBJ2-3): DGGITQSPKYLFRKEGQNVTLSCEQNLNHDAMYWYRQDPGQGLRLIYYSQIVNDFQKGDIAEGYSVSREKKESFPLTVTSAQKNPTAFYLCASSTAEAEDTQYFGPGTRLTVL.

The V call is TRBV2, the J call TRBJ2-2; 7 positions match TRBD1. There are 14 residues in the CDR3. From germline, CDR1 is SNHLY and CDR2 FYNNEI. The ends lost 3 bases at V and 5 bases at J; junction bases unmatched: 3. CDR3 region: CASSDRGWTGELFF. DNA of the CDR3: TGTGCCAGCAGTGACAGGGGGTGGACCGGGGAGCTGTTTTTT.

The J gene is TRBJ1-1, the V gene TRBV6-6; 7 positions agree with TRBD1. Per the germline V gene, CDR1 is MNHNY and CDR2 is SVGAGI (reference sequence). CDR3 size: 13 residues. V trimming: 4 bases; J trimming: 6 bases; junction bases outside the gene matches: 5. CDR3 nucleotide sequence: TGTGCCAGCAGTTCGAACAGGGGCTCTGAAGCTTTCTTT. Translated, it gives CASSSNRGSEAFF.

This clone appeared once. The chain joins TRBV7-8 to TRBJ1-3; D not resolved. The V and J ends lost 2 bases and 0 bases respectively, with 8 bases between them. This CDR3 comprises 15 residues. In germline, CDR1 is SGHVS, CDR2 FQNEAQ. Written as DNA, the CDR3 is TGTGCCAGCAGCTTAATCCGGGACTCTGGAAACACCATATATTTT. This codes for CASSLIRDSGNTIYF.

The gene calls are TRBV11-2 and TRBJ2-1; TRBD2 matches 8 bases. Germline-derived CDR1 and CDR2 are SGHAT and FQNNGV. The CDR3 has 15 residues. The V and J ends lost 1 base and 7 bases, in that order; junction bases with no gene match: 6. Here the CDR3 reads CASSLAGGFLNEQFF. The DNA for the CDR3 is TGTGCCAGCAGCTTAGCGGGAGGGTTTTTGAATGAGCAGTTCTTC.